This is a list of T cell receptor beta chains from one sample in a study of vaccination and CD4 T cells after COVID-19. TCRdb processed the PCR reads anew with MiXCR; each CDR3 protein has one entry. The sample gives about 14,000 distinct CDR3 sequences, roughly 29% of which show up once; about 20% is in the top ten. The antigens these receptors bind are not known. Material for sequencing was cultured CD4+ T cells from blood. The receptor source for this set is a human donor with COVID-19. The CDR3 runs from the conserved cysteine through the conserved F or W. D genes are given only for firm matches. Some rows have no size entry. The others give once, few or many, or a class for an expanded clone.

>TRBJ1-1|TRBV11-2|TRBD1|-
TGTGCCAGCAGCCTCTCGACAGGGGGCACTGAAGCTTTCTTT
CASSLSTGGTEAFF
>TRBJ2-7|TRBV5-1|TRBD1|-
TGCGCCAGCAGCCCCAATCGACAGGGCTCCTACGAGCAGTACTTC
CASSPNRQGSYEQYF
>TRBJ1-2|TRBV19|-|few
TGTGCCAGTAGTATGGTCGGATTTATCGGGTATGGCTACACCTTC
CASSMVGFIGYGYTF
>TRBJ1-1|TRBV6-5|-|few
TGTGCCAGCAGTTGGTCGGGGGCGGGCACTGAAGCTTTCTTT
CASSWSGAGTEAFF
>TRBJ1-1|TRBV20-1|-|-
TGCAGTGCTAGAGATCGTGGGAGCGGAGCTTTCTTT
CSARDRGSGAFF
>TRBJ1-2|TRBV20-1|TRBD1|-
TGCAGTGCCCCTAGGACAGGGGTGTATGGCTACACCTTC
CSAPRTGVYGYTF
>TRBJ2-2|TRBV6-4|TRBD2|-
TGTGCCAGCAGCGCGGGGGGAGCGAACACCGGGGAGCTGTTTTTT
CASSAGGANTGELFF
>TRBJ1-1|TRBV5-4|-|few
TGTGCCACAGAGCCTGGGACGGTGAACACTGAAGCTTTCTTT
CATEPGTVNTEAFF
>TRBJ2-5|TRBV30|-|-
TGTGCCTGGAGTGTATCGGGGGCAAGAGAGACCCAGTACTTC
CAWSVSGARETQYF
>TRBJ2-4|TRBV20-1|-|-
TGCAGTGCTAGGGTAGCGACACGACTAGCCAAAAACATTCAGTACTTC
CSARVATRLAKNIQYF
>TRBJ1-2|TRBV5-1|-|-
TGCGCCAGCAGCTTGCCAGGACAAACTCCCTATGGCTACACCTTC
CASSLPGQTPYGYTF
>TRBJ1-3|TRBV6-1|-|once
TGTGCCAGCAGCACCACCGGACCTGCGTCTGGAAACACCATATATTTT
CASSTTGPASGNTIYF
>TRBJ1-5|TRBV5-1|-|few
TGCGCCAGCAGCGCCCAGGCAAATCAGCCCCAGCATTTT
CASSAQANQPQHF
>TRBJ2-4|TRBV7-9|TRBD1|-
TGTGCCAGCAGCTTTACAGGGGACGAAAACATTCAGTACTTC
CASSFTGDENIQYF
>TRBJ1-2|TRBV28|-|-
TGTGCCAGCGGTCATAGCGGGACCTATGGCTACACCTTC
CASGHSGTYGYTF
>TRBJ2-1|TRBV29-1|-|-
TGCAGCGTTGAATTGCGGGGTAATGAGCAGTTCTTC
CSVELRGNEQFF
>TRBJ2-5|TRBV18|TRBD1|-
TGTGCCAGCTCACCGTCCGGGACAGGGGCCGAGACCCAGTACTTC
CASSPSGTGAETQYF
>TRBJ1-1|TRBV5-4|-|-
TGTGCCAGCAGTCCGGGGGGCGGGGTGATGGGAACTGAAGCTTTCTTT
CASSPGGGVMGTEAFF
>TRBJ1-5|TRBV20-1|-|few
TGCAGTGCTAGGAGAGGTGGAGATCAGCCCCAGCATTTT
CSARRGGDQPQHF
>TRBJ2-5|TRBV20-1|TRBD2|-
TGCAGTGCTCCTAGCGGGGCCTTGCAAGAGACCCAGTACTTC
CSAPSGALQETQYF
>TRBJ2-5|TRBV19|-|few
TGTGCCAGCAGTTTTACGCCGCCGGGACCAACAAGGGAGACCCAGTACTTC
CASSFTPPGPTRETQYF
>TRBJ1-2|TRBV7-2|-|-
TGTGCCAGCAGCTTAGCGGCGATTGGCACCTATGGCTACACCTTC
CASSLAAIGTYGYTF
>TRBJ1-5|TRBV25-1|TRBD1|medium-sized
TGTGCCAGCAGAGACAAAACAGGGGGCTATCAGCCCCAGCATTTT
CASRDKTGGYQPQHF
>TRBJ2-7|TRBV10-3|-|-
TGTGCCACCGAACTGGGGTCAGGGTCCTACGAGCAGTACTTC
CATELGSGSYEQYF
>TRBJ2-2|TRBV11-2|-|-
TGTGCCAGCAGGCCCCTGACGGGCTCGAACACCGGGGAGCTGTTTTTT
CASRPLTGSNTGELFF
>TRBJ2-3|TRBV25-1|TRBD2|-
TGTGCCAGCAGTGAAAATCTAGCGGGGTTTACGCAGTATTTT
CASSENLAGFTQYF
>TRBJ1-1|TRBV19|-|few
TGTGCCAGTAGGGGCGATGGACCGAACACTGAAGCTTTCTTT
CASRGDGPNTEAFF
>TRBJ2-1|TRBV2|TRBD1|-
TGTGCCAGCAGCGGGACAGCCTACAATGAGCAGTTCTTC
CASSGTAYNEQFF
>TRBJ2-3|TRBV7-2|-|-
TGTGCCAGCAGCGCCTACCTGCGGGGCCCTGGCACAGATACGCAGTATTTT
CASSAYLRGPGTDTQYF
>TRBJ1-5|TRBV11-2|-|few
TGTGCCAGCAGCTTAGACGGGTATCAGCCCCAGCATTTT
CASSLDGYQPQHF
>TRBJ1-1|TRBV6-2/TRBV6-3|TRBD1|few
TGTGCCAGCATCGGGACAGGGGGTGGTTTCACTGAAGCTTTCTTT
CASIGTGGGFTEAFF
>TRBJ1-5|TRBV5-6|-|few
TGTGCCAGCAGCCAGAGTGGGTACAATCAGCCCCAGCATTTT
CASSQSGYNQPQHF
>TRBJ1-3|TRBV20-1|-|-
TGCAGTGTTTTTTTATTAGAACTCTCTGGAAACACCATATATTTT
CSVFLLELSGNTIYF
>TRBJ1-6|TRBV7-2|-|few
TGTGCCAGCAGCTTACTTGGGGAAGGGTATAATTCACCCCTCCACTTT
CASSLLGEGYNSPLHF
>TRBJ2-5|TRBV9|TRBD2|-
TGTGCCAGCAGCCCCCAGACTAGCGGGGGGGCCGAGACCCAGTACTTC
CASSPQTSGGAETQYF
>TRBJ2-1|TRBV11-3|TRBD2|-
TGTGCCAGCAGCCCGGGTTGGCTAGCGGGGGCTAATGAGCAGTTCTTC
CASSPGWLAGANEQFF
>TRBJ2-3|TRBV6-1|-|-
TGTGCCAGCGCCACGAGCACAGATACGCAGTATTTT
CASATSTDTQYF
>TRBJ2-7|TRBV11-3|TRBD2|few
TGTGCCAGCAGCTTCTCCAAAGGCCTAGCGGGGGGAGTATACGAGCAGTACTTC
CASSFSKGLAGGVYEQYF
>TRBJ1-2|TRBV28|TRBD1|-
TGTGCCAGCAGTCCCGGACAGGGAGTCTATGGCTACACCTTC
CASSPGQGVYGYTF
>TRBJ1-5|TRBV10-2|-|-
TGCGCCAGCCGGGCCGAAAATCAGCCCCAGCATTTT
CASRAENQPQHF
>TRBJ1-2|TRBV19|TRBD1|few
TGTGCCAGTAGTATAGACCGGACAGGGAAACTAATTCCCTATGGCTACACCTTC
CASSIDRTGKLIPYGYTF
>TRBJ2-6|TRBV9|TRBD1|-
TGTGCCAGCAGCGGACAGGGGGCCTCTGGGGCCAACGTCCTGACTTTC
CASSGQGASGANVLTF
>TRBJ2-5|TRBV20-1|-|few
TGCAGTGCTAGACATCATAGCAGGGAGCGAGAGACCCAGTACTTC
CSARHHSRERETQYF
>TRBJ2-3|TRBV6-4|TRBD1|few
TGTGCCAGCAGTGTCGGGACAGGGAATTCAGATACGCAGTATTTT
CASSVGTGNSDTQYF